A single sample gave rise to the 27 T cell receptor beta chains below, sequenced in a study of cytomegalovirus exposure and HLA in healthy donors. PCR amplification relied on 60 Vbeta primers (plus 13 Jbeta primers). Clones were read by immunoSEQ multiplex PCR, and TCRdb kept only the in-frame ones, dropping some. The sample contains about 170,000 clones, roughly 79% of which appear only once. Material: PBMCs. The receptors come from a woman in her thirties in good health and CMV-seropositive.

The chain employs TRBV2 and TRBJ1-5; 9 bases agree with TRBD1. Germline assignment: CDR1 SNHLY and CDR2 FYNNEI. V shed 2 bases and J 5 bases; nucleotides not matched to a gene: 1. There are 14 residues in the CDR3. The CDR3 spells CASSETGGHQPQHF. The DNA of the CDR3 is TGTGCCAGCAGTGAAACAGGGGGCCATCAGCCCCAGCATTTT. Full variable domain (outside the CDR3, taken from reference TRBV2 and TRBJ1-5): EPEVTQTPSHQVTQMGQEVILRCVPISNHLYFYWYRQILGQKVEFLVSFYNNEISEKSEIFDDQFSVERPDGSNFTLKIRSTKLEDSAMYFCASSETGGHQPQHFGDGTRLSIL.

The J gene is TRBJ2-1, the V gene TRBV11-2; the D gene is possibly TRBD2 (5 bases). The CDR3 consists of 14 residues. V was trimmed by 3 bases and J by 9 bases, leaving 15 bases between them. Per the germline V gene, CDR1 is SGHAT and CDR2 is FQNNGV. The CDR3 coding sequence is TGTGCCAGCAGCTTCCAGAGGGTTTCCGGTGAGCAGTTCTTC. Its protein is CASSFQRVSGEQFF.

This clone was recorded a few times. The chain carries TRBV6-6 and TRBJ1-1; D might be TRBD1 (6 bases). V gave up 5 bases and J gave up 0 bases, with 10 bases separating them. CDR3 length: 14 residues. In germline, CDR1 is MNHNY, CDR2 SVGAGI (reference sequence). The CDR3 DNA reads TGTGCCAGCAGTGACGGGACACTGAACACTGAAGCTTTCTTT. Its translation is CASSDGTLNTEAFF.

The V call is TRBV5-5, the J call TRBJ2-3; 7 bases agree with TRBD1. V was pared by 3 bases and J by 6 bases, with 10 bases of the junction left unmatched. Looked up from germline, CDR1 is SGHKS and CDR2 is YYEKEE (reference sequence). This CDR3 is built from 15 residues. The CDR3 sequence: CASSYRDRVPDTQYF. As DNA, the CDR3 is TGTGCCAGCAGCTACCGAGACAGGGTCCCGGATACGCAGTATTTT.

The rearrangement joins TRBV28 to TRBJ1-2; a weak D match, TRBD1 (6 bases). The CDR3 contains 17 residues. With 5 bases removed from V and 2 bases from J, the gap between germline ends came to 21 bases. Germline loops: CDR1 MDHEN, CDR2 SYDVKM. The CDR3: CASSQTLPGTRNYGYTF. In nucleotides, the CDR3 is TGTGCCAGCAGTCAGACGTTACCCGGGACAAGAAACTATGGCTACACCTTC.

This clone was seen more than once but under ten times. The chain is built from TRBV4-3 and TRBJ2-7; maybe TRBD1 (6 bases). Germline-derived CDR1 and CDR2 are LGHNA and YSLEER. Deletions cut 0 bases from V and 3 bases from J, with 6 bases between. CDR3 length: 13 residues. The CDR3 DNA reads as TGCGCCAGCAGCCAAGAACAGGGCTACGAGCAGTACTTC. Its protein is CASSQEQGYEQYF.

The chain joins TRBV4-3 to TRBJ2-4; weak D call: TRBD1 (5 bases). The CDR3 consists of 16 residues. Between the trimmed V and J ends, which lost 4 bases and 0 bases, there was a span of 13 bases. CDR1 is LGHNA, CDR2 YSLEER, per germline. This chain's CDR3 is CASSLRTSLAKNIQYF. In DNA form, the CDR3 reads TGCGCCAGCAGCCTCAGGACATCCCTAGCCAAAAACATTCAGTACTTC.

The V and J genes are TRBV7-2 and TRBJ1-3, with 7 bases matching TRBD1. The germline V gene encodes CDR1 SGHTA and CDR2 FQGNSA. Trimming took 6 bases from V and 4 from J; bases not matched to a gene: 12. The CDR3 totals 16 residues. CDR3 sequence reads: CASSRSQGGGGNTIYF. In DNA, the CDR3 is TGTGCCAGCAGTCGATCCCAGGGGGGAGGAGGAAACACCATATATTTT.

This sequence joins TRBV4-1 and TRBJ2-1; 8 bases match TRBD1. Losses at the gene ends were 1 base for V and 4 bases for J; bases not matched to a gene: 3. Germline loops: CDR1 MGHRA, CDR2 YSYEKL. The CDR3 covers 15 residues. CDR3 DNA sequence: TGCGCCAGCAGCCAAGGAGGACAGGGATACAATGAGCAGTTCTTC. Amino acids: CASSQGGQGYNEQFF.

CDR3 region: CASSRPGLNTEAFF. CDR3 nucleotide sequence: TGTGCCAGCAGCCGCCCGGGATTGAACACTGAAGCTTTCTTT. The chain links TRBV5-4 to TRBJ1-1; D gene unclear. The CDR3 has 14 amino acids. V gave up 4 bases and J gave up 0 bases, with 10 bases separating them. Germline V gives CDR1 SGHNT, CDR2 YYREEE (reference sequence).

V is TRBV2 and J is TRBJ1-6; 10 nucleotides align to TRBD1. The CDR3 sequence is 16 residues long. Per the germline V gene, CDR1 is SNHLY and CDR2 is FYNNEI. Germline trimming cut 6 bases from V and 14 bases from J; bases unmatched to any gene: 16. The CDR3 protein is CASSPGGDRGSGTLHF. The CDR3 DNA reads as TGTGCCAGCAGCCCTGGGGGGGACAGGGGATCTGGGACCCTCCACTTT.

The chain combines TRBV5-1 with TRBJ1-5, with D possibly matching TRBD1 (5 bases). CDR3 size: 15 residues. Trimming removed 1 base from V and 0 bases from J, with 8 bases in between. Germline CDR1 SGHRS, CDR2 YFSETQ. The CDR3 DNA reads as TGCGCCAGCAGCTTGTCAGGGAATAGCAATCAGCCCCAGCATTTT. Its protein is CASSLSGNSNQPQHF.

The chain couples TRBV9 to TRBJ1-4; no firm D call. The CDR3 totals 15 residues. V shed 3 bases and J shed 7 bases, with 16 bases lying between them. The germline V gene has CDR1 SGDLS and CDR2 YYNGEE. CDR3 protein: CASSALQGGGEKLFF. CDR3 DNA: TGTGCCAGCAGCGCCCTTCAAGGAGGTGGTGAAAAACTGTTTTTT.

This sequence joins TRBV21-1 and TRBJ2-1; the tabulated D call, TRBD1, remains unverified against the DNA. TRBV21-1 is labeled a pseudogene. This CDR3 region has 21 residues. The CDR3 protein is CASSTPRDTLPIEGSYNEQFF. CDR3 coding DNA: TGTGCCAGCAGCACCCCTCGGGACACCCTACCTATTGAGGGGTCCTACAATGAGCAGTTCTTC.

This clone was seen only a few times. V gene TRBV2 combines with J gene TRBJ1-1; D is unresolved. The CDR3 runs to 13 residues. Germline V gene data show CDR1 as SNHLY and CDR2 as FYNNEI. V was pared by 2 bases and J by 6 bases, with 10 bases between. The CDR3, as DNA: TGTGCCAGCAGTGAACTCCGGGAAGCTGAAGCTTTCTTT. Its translation is CASSELREAEAFF. The full variable domain, its missing parts supplied by reference TRBV2 and TRBJ1-1, is EPEVTQTPSHQVTQMGQEVILRCVPISNHLYFYWYRQILGQKVEFLVSFYNNEISEKSEIFDDQFSVERPDGSNFTLKIRSTKLEDSAMYFCASSELREAEAFFGQGTRLTVV.

The V and J genes are TRBV27 and TRBJ1-1; D is undetermined. This CDR3 is 17 amino acids long. The V and J ends lost 8 bases and 4 bases respectively, with 26 bases between them. Germline V lookup: CDR1 MNHEY, CDR2 SMNVEV (reference sequence). The CDR3 is CASDPSAGEILGTEAFF. The CDR3 bases are TGTGCCAGCGACCCTTCGGCGGGCGAAATCTTGGGCACTGAAGCTTTCTTT.

The chain is built from TRBV18 and TRBJ2-1, with 7 bases lining up with TRBD2. Germline assignment: CDR1 KGHSH and CDR2 LQKENI. The CDR3 is made up of 16 amino acids. Trimming at V came to 3 bases and at J to 8 bases, leaving 13 bases not matched to a gene. CDR3 nucleotides: TGTGCCAGCTCACCGACGCTAGCGGCAGCGGGACATGAGCAGTTCTTC. Protein sequence: CASSPTLAAAGHEQFF.

The chain carries TRBV2 and TRBJ1-2; D gene uncertain. CDR3 length: 16 amino acids. V was shortened by 7 bases and J by 2 bases, with 20 bases between the two germline ends. Per the germline V gene, CDR1 is SNHLY and CDR2 is FYNNEI. CDR3 nucleotide sequence: TGTGCCAGCAATCAGCAGAGGGAAACTCTAAACTATGGCTACACCTTC. Its translation: CASNQQRETLNYGYTF. Full variable domain (missing parts from reference TRBV2 and TRBJ1-2): EPEVTQTPSHQVTQMGQEVILRCVPISNHLYFYWYRQILGQKVEFLVSFYNNEISEKSEIFDDQFSVERPDGSNFTLKIRSTKLEDSAMYFCASNQQRETLNYGYTFGSGTRLTVV.

The CDR3, as DNA: TGTGCCAGCAGTTTAACGGAGGGAGGTGGCTACACCTTC. Amino acid sequence: CASSLTEGGGYTF. The chain recombines TRBV27 with TRBJ1-2, with D unclear. Germline V gives CDR1 MNHEY, CDR2 SMNVEV (reference sequence). The CDR3 loop spans 13 amino acids. Trimming removed 2 bases at V and 7 bases at J, with 11 bases between.

The rearrangement links TRBV30 to TRBJ1-2, with D maybe TRBD1 (5 bases). The germline V and J ends were trimmed by 1 base and 2 bases, with 8 bases remaining between them. The germline V gene has CDR1 GTSNPN and CDR2 SVGIG (reference sequence). The CDR3 contains 13 residues. CDR3 coding DNA: TGTGCCTGGAGTGCGGGGGTAAACTATGGCTACACCTTC. The encoded protein is CAWSAGVNYGYTF.

The chain employs TRBV28 and TRBJ1-2; D gene unclear. The CDR3 is 17 amino acids. V was cut by 6 bases and J by 0 bases, with 20 bases left in between. CDR1 and CDR2 (germline): MDHEN, SYDVKM. The CDR3 DNA is TGTGCCAGCAGCCCTCCTACCCTAGTCCTATCTAACTATGGCTACACCTTC. Protein: CASSPPTLVLSNYGYTF.

This chain uses TRBV2 with TRBJ2-7; 7 bases are shared with TRBD1. Germline loops: CDR1 SNHLY, CDR2 FYNNEI. The CDR3 sequence is 17 residues long. V was pared by 2 bases and J by 5 bases, with 15 bases of the junction left unmatched. CDR3 amino acids: CASSETLLLTGSNEQYF. The CDR3 DNA follows: TGTGCCAGCAGTGAAACCCTCCTCCTGACAGGGTCAAACGAGCAGTACTTC.

The chain uses TRBV6-5 and TRBJ1-2; possibly TRBD1 for D (5 bases). This CDR3 comprises 12 residues. CDR1 is MNHEY and CDR2 is SVGAGI in the germline V gene. The CDR3 nucleotides read TGTGCGGTAGGGGCAGGTCTCTATGGCTACACCTTC. Translating it yields CAVGAGLYGYTF.

The rearrangement joins TRBV10-1 to TRBJ1-3; no definite D call. The CDR3 has 15 amino acids. Germline V gene data show CDR1 as WNHNN and CDR2 as SYGVQD (reference sequence). The ends were cut back, 11 bases at V and 0 bases at J, with 17 bases in the middle. CDR3 loop: CAWFEGSHSGNTIYF. In nucleotides, the CDR3 is TGCGCCTGGTTTGAGGGTTCCCACTCTGGAAACACCATATATTTT.

V usage is TRBV7-2 and J usage is TRBJ2-1; 7 nucleotides line up with TRBD2. Germline V lookup: CDR1 SGHTA, CDR2 FQGNSA. Trimming at V came to 1 base and at J to 0 bases, leaving 6 bases not matched to a gene. CDR3 length equals 17 residues. The CDR3 DNA is TGTGCCAGCAGCTTAGATTTGGGGGGGATCTCCTACAATGAGCAGTTCTTC. The encoded protein is CASSLDLGGISYNEQFF.

This clone was detected once. This same CDR3 is encoded by further DNA sequences in the sample. V is TRBV27 and J is TRBJ2-7, with TRBD1 as a possible D gene (5 bases). CDR3 length: 13 residues. Per germline, CDR1 MNHEY and CDR2 SMNVEV (reference sequence). Between the trimmed V and J ends, which lost 6 bases and 2 bases, there was a span of 11 bases. CDR3 sequence reads: CASSLTGAYEQYF. In nucleotides, the CDR3 is TGTGCCAGCAGCCTAACAGGAGCCTACGAGCAGTACTTC.

V usage is TRBV27 and J usage is TRBJ1-4; possibly TRBD1 for D (5 bases). V shed 3 bases and J shed 8 bases, with 13 bases lying between them. Germline assignment: CDR1 MNHEY and CDR2 SMNVEV (reference sequence). The CDR3 runs to 14 residues. This chain's CDR3 is CASSFRALKEKLFF. The CDR3 DNA reads TGTGCCAGCAGTTTCAGGGCTCTTAAGGAAAAACTGTTTTTT.